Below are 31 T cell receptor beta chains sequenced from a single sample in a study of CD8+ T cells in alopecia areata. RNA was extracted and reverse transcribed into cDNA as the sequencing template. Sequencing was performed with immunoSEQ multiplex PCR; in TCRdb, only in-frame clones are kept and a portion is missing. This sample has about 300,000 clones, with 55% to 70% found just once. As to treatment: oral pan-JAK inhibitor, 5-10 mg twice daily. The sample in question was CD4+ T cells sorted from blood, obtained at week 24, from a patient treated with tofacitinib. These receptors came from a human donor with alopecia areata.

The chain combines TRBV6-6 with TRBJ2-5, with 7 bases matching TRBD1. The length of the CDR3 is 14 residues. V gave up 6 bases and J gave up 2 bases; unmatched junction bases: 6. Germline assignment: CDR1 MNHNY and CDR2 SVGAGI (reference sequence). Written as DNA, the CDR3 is TGTGCCAGCAGCCCCGGGACAGAGCAAGAGACCCAGTACTTC. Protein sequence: CASSPGTEQETQYF.

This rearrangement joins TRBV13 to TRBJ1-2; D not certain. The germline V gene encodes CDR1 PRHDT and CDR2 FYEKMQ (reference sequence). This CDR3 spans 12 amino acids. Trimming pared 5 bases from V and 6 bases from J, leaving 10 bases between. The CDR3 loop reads CASSAGEDGYTF. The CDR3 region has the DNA TGTGCCAGCAGCGCCGGCGAGGATGGCTACACCTTC.

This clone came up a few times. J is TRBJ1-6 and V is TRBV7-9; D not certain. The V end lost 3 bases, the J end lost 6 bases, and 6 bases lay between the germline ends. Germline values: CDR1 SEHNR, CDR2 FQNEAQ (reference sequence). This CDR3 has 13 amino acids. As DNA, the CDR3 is TGTGCCAGCAGCTTGGCGTTTAATTCACCCCTCCACTTT. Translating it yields CASSLAFNSPLHF.

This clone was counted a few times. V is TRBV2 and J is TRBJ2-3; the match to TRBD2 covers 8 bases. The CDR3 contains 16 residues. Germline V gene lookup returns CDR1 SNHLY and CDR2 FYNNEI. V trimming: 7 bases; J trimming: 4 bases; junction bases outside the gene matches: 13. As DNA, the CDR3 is TGTGCCAGCAATGGCCCTTTAGCGGGGTTAGCAGATACGCAGTATTTT. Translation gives CASNGPLAGLADTQYF. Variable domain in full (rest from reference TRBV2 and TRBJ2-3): EPEVTQTPSHQVTQMGQEVILRCVPISNHLYFYWYRQILGQKVEFLVSFYNNEISEKSEIFDDQFSVERPDGSNFTLKIRSTKLEDSAMYFCASNGPLAGLADTQYFGPGTRLTVL.

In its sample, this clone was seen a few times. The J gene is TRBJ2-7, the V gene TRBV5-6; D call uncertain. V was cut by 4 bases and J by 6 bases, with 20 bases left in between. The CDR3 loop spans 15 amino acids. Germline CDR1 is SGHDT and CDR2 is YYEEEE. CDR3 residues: CASSAPSVWAAEQYF. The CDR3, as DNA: TGTGCCAGCAGCGCCCCTTCGGTTTGGGCCGCCGAGCAGTACTTC.

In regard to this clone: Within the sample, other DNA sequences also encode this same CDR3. For the CDR3, the DNA is TGTGCCTGGAGTGTTCGGGGGGGCGGTCAGCCCCAGCATTTT. It is translated as CAWSVRGGGQPQHF. The V gene is TRBV30, the J gene TRBJ1-5; D might be TRBD1 (6 bases). There are 14 residues in the CDR3. V was pared by 0 bases and J by 6 bases, with 12 bases between. Germline V gene data show CDR1 as GTSNPN and CDR2 as SVGIG (reference sequence).

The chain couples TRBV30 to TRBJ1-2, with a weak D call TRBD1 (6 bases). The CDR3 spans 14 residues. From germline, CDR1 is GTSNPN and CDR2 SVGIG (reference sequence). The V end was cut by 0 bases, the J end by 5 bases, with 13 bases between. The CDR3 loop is CAWSVIHRDYGYTF. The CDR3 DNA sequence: TGTGCCTGGAGTGTAATCCACAGGGATTATGGCTACACCTTC.

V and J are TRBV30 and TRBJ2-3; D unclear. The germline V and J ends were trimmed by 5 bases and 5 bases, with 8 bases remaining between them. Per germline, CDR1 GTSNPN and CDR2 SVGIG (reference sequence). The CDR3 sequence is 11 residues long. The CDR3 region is CAWAFGDTQYF. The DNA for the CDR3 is TGTGCCTGGGCCTTTGGAGATACGCAGTATTTT.

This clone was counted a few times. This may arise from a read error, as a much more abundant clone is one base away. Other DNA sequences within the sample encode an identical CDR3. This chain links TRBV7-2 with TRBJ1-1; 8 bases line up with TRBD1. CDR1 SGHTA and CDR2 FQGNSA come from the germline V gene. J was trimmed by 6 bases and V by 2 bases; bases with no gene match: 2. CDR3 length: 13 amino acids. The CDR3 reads CASSLQGASEAFF. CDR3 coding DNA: TGTGCCAGCAGCTTACAGGGGGCATCTGAAGCTTTCTTT.

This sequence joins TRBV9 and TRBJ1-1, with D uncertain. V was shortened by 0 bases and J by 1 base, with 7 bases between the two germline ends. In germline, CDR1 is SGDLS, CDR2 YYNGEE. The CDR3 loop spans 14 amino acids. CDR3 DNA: TGTGCCAGCAGCGTAGAAGGGAGGAACACTGAAGCTTTCTTT. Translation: CASSVEGRNTEAFF.

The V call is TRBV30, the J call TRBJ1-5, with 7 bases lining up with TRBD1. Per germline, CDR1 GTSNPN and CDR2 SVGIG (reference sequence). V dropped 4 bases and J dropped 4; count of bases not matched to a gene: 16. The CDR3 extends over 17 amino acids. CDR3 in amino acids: CAWIGPRGAKANQPQHF. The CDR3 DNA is TGTGCCTGGATCGGACCCAGGGGGGCCAAGGCTAATCAGCCCCAGCATTTT.

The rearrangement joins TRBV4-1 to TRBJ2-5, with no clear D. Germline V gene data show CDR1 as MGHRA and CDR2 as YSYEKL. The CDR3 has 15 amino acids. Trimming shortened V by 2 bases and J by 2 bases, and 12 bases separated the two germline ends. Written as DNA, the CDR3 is TGCGCCAGCAGCCAACTGGGTCTTAGGCAAGAGACCCAGTACTTC. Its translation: CASSQLGLRQETQYF.

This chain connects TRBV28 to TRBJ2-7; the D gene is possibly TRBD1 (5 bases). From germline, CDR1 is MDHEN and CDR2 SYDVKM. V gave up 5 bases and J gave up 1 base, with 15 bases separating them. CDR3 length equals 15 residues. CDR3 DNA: TGTGCCAGCAGTACTCCTAACAGGCAGTCCTACGAGCAGTACTTC. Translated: CASSTPNRQSYEQYF. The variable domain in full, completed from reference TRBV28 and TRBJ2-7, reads DVKVTQSSRYLVKRTGEKVFLECVQDMDHENMFWYRQDPGLGLRLIYFSYDVKMKEKGDIPEGYSVSREKKERFSLILESASTNQTSMYLCASSTPNRQSYEQYFGPGTRLTVT.

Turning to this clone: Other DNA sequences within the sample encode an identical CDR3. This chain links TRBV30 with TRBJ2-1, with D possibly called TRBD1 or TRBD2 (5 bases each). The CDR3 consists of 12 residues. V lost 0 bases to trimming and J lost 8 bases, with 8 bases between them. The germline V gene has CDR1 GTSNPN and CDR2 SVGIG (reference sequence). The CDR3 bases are TGTGCCTGGAGTGTACGAGGGGATGAGCAGTTCTTC. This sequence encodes CAWSVRGDEQFF.

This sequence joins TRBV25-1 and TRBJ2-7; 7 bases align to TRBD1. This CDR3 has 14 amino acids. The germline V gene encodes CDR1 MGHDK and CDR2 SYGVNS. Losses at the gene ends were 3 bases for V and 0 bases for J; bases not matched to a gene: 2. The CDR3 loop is CASSETGISYEQYF. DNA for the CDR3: TGTGCCAGCAGTGAGACAGGGATCTCCTACGAGCAGTACTTC.

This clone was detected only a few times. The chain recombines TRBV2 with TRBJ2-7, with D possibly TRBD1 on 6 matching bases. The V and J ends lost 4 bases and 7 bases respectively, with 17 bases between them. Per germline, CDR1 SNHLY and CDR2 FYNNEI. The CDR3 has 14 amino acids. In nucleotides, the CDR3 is TGTGCCAGCAGTGGGACCCGGGACACGAGGGAGCAGTACTTC. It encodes CASSGTRDTREQYF.

The CDR3 here is CASSSSPSIRTGVTKQYF. DNA of the CDR3: TGTGCCAGCAGTTCATCCCCCTCGATCAGGACAGGAGTCACGAAACAGTACTTC. The chain recombines TRBV27 with TRBJ2-7, with 7 bases aligning to TRBD1. CDR3 size: 18 residues. CDR1 MNHEY and CDR2 SMNVEV come from the germline V gene (reference sequence). V lost 4 bases to trimming and J lost 10 bases; unmatched junction nucleotides: 25.

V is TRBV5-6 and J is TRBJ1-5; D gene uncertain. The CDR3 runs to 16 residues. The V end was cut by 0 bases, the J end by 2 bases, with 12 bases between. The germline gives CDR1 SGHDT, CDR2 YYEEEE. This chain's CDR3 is CASSLAPGLGNQPQHF. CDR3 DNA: TGTGCCAGCAGCTTGGCGCCGGGCCTGGGCAATCAGCCCCAGCATTTT.

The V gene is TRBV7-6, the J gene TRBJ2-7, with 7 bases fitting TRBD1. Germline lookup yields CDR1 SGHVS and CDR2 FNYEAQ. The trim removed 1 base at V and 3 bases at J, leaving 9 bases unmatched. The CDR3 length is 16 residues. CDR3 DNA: TGTGCCAGCAGCTTAGGTGAAGGACAGGTCGACTACGAGCAGTACTTC. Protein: CASSLGEGQVDYEQYF.

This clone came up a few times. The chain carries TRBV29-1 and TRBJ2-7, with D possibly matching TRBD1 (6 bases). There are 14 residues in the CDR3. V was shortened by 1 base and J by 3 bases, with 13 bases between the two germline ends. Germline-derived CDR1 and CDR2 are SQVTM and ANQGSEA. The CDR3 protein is CSVEVGGGGYEQYF. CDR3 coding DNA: TGCAGCGTTGAAGTTGGGGGCGGTGGCTACGAGCAGTACTTC.

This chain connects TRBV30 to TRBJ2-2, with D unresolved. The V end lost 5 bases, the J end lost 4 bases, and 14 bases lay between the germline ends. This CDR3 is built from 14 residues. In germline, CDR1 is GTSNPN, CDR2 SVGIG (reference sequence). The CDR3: CAWATHGTTGELFF. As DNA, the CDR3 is TGTGCCTGGGCCACCCATGGAACCACCGGGGAGCTGTTTTTT.

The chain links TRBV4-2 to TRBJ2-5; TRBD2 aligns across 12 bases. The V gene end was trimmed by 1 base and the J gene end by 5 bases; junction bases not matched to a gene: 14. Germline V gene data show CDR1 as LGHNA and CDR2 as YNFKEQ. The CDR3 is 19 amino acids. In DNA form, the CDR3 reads TGTGCCAGCAGCCAAGTAGGGCTAGCGGGGGGGCACGGCGATGAGACCCAGTACTTC. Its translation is CASSQVGLAGGHGDETQYF.

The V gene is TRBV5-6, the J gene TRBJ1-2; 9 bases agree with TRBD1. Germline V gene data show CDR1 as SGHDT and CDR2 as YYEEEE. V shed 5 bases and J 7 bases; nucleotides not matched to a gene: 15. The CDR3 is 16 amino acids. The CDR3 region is CASREPGTGISRGYTF. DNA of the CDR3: TGTGCCAGCAGAGAGCCCGGGACAGGGATAAGTCGTGGCTACACCTTC.

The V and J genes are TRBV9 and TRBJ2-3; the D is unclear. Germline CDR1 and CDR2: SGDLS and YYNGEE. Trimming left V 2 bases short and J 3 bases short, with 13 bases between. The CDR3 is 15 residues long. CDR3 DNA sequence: TGTGCCAGCAGCGTCGTAGGAGATTGGACAGATACGCAGTATTTT. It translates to CASSVVGDWTDTQYF.

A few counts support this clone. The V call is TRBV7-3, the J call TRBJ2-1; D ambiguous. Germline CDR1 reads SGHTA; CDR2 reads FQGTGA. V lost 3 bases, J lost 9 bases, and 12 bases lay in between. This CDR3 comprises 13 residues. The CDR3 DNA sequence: TGTGCCAGCAGCTTTGCGCCGAAGGGTGAGCAGTTCTTC. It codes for CASSFAPKGEQFF. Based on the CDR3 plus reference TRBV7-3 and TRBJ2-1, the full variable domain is GAGVSQTPSNKVTEKGKYVELRCDPISGHTALYWYRQSLGQGPEFLIYFQGTGAADDSGLPNDRFFAVRPEGSVSTLKIQRTERGDSAVYLCASSFAPKGEQFFGPGTRLTVL.

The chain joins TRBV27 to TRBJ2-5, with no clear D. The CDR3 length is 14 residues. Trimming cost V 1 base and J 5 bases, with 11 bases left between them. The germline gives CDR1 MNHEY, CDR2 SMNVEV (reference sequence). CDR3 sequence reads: CASSLFGREETQYF. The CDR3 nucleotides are TGTGCCAGCAGTTTATTCGGGCGCGAGGAGACCCAGTACTTC.

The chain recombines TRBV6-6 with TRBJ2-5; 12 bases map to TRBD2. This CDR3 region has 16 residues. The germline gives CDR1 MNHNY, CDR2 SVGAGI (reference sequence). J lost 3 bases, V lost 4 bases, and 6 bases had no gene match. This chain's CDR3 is CASSWLRLAGEETQYF. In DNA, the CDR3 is TGTGCCAGCAGTTGGTTAAGACTAGCGGGGGAAGAGACCCAGTACTTC.

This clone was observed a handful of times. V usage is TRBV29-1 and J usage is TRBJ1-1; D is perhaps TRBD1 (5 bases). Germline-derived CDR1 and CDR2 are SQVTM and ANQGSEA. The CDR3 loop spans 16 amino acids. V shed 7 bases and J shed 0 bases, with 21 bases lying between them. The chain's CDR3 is CSGGMDVHRVNTEAFF. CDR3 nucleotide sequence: TGCAGCGGGGGGATGGATGTCCACCGGGTGAACACTGAAGCTTTCTTT.

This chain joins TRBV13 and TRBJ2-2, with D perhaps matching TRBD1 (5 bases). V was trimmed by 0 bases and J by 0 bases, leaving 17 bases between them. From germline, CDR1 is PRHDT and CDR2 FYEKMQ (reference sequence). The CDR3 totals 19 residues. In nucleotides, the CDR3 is TGTGCCAGCAGCTTAGGCCGATTGGGGCTATCAGCGAACACCGGGGAGCTGTTTTTT. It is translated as CASSLGRLGLSANTGELFF.

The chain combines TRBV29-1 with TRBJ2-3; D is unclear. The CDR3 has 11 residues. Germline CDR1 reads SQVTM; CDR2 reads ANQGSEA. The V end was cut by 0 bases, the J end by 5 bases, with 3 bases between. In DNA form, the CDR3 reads TGCAGCGTTGAAGACCAAGATACGCAGTATTTT. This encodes CSVEDQDTQYF.

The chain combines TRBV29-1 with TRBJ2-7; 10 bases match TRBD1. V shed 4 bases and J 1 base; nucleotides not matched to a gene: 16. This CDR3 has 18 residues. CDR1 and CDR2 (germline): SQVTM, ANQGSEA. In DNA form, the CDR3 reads TGCAGCGTTGTTCTCATAAAGAGTGGGACAGGGGCTTCCTACGAGCAGTACTTC. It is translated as CSVVLIKSGTGASYEQYF.